The present T cell receptor (beta chain) was sequenced within a study of T cell repertoires in cytomegalovirus infection. The overall study: It can be stated that public TCR beta signatures indicated CMV infection as well as a matching HLA type.

The CDR3 is made up of 14 amino acids. J lost 8 bases, V lost 6 bases, and 11 bases had no gene match. Germline V gives CDR1 SEHNR, CDR2 FQNEAQ (reference sequence). This clonotype has more than one count but fewer than ten. The target antigen is unknown. Study findings and constraints: Adding up the frequency of public TCR beta families identified people who carried CMV plus the relevant HLA. There were HLA-C-restricted CMV-specific TCR beta clonotypes dominating the ex vivo response.

TCRdb ran MiXCR on the reads and lists one entry per CDR3 protein. The sample contains hundreds of thousands of distinct CDR3 sequences, 20% to 25% of which appear only once. The specimen was CD8+ T cells from PBMCs. The chain links TRBV7-9 to TRBJ1-2; 8 bases match TRBD1. The TCR sequence derives from a human donor in good health (CMV status not recorded). Some clones in this sample may be carry-over from other donors' samples. The CDR3 region has the DNA TGTGCCAGCAGTTTGGGGCAGGGGGCTGACGGCTACACCTTC. Translated: CASSLGQGADGYTF.